This T cell receptor (beta chain) emerged from a study of blood T cells in healthy people across ages. Worth noting for this clonotype: Its antigen is not known.

Whole-study results and caveats: PBMCs were not sorted, which prevented a conclusive comparison of naive versus antigen-experienced cells.

Through a sample-barcoded 5' primer and a J-beta primer mix, a second PCR was run for roughly 6 to 11 cycles. Each CDR3 protein gets one entry after TCRdb re-called the 5' RACE reads with MiXCR. The sample holds fewer than 700,000 distinct CDR3 sequences, 40% to 45% seen once. The sequence was collected from a man older than 75 in good health. Sequencing used blood.

The CDR3 nucleotides read TGTGCCCGCGGCTCGCAGCGGGGGGGCCCAGAGACCCAGTACTTC. Translation gives CARGSQRGGPETQYF. This chain uses TRBV6-6 with TRBJ2-5; 10 bases align to TRBD2. The CDR3 is 15 residues long. From germline, CDR1 is MNHNY and CDR2 SVGAGI (reference sequence). The ends lost 11 bases at V and 4 bases at J; junction bases unmatched: 13.